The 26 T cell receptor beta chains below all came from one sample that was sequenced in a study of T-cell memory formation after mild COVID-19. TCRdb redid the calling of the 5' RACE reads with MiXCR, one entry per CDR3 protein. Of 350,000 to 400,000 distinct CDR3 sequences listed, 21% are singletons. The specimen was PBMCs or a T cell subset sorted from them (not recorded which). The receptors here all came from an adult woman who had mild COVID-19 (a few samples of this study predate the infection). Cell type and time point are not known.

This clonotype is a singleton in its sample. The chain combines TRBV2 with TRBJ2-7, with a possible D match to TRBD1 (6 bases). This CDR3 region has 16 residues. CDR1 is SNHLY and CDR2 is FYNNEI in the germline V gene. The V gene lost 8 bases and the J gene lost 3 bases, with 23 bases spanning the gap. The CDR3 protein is CASSREQGVGDYEQYF. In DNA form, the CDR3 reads TGTGCCAGCTCCAGAGAACAGGGAGTCGGGGACTACGAGCAGTACTTC.

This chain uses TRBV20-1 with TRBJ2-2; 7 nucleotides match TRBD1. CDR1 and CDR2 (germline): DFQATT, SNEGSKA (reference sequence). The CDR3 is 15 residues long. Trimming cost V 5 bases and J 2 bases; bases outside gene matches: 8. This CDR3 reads CSAERGGANTGELFF. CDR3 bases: TGCAGTGCTGAGAGAGGGGGCGCAAACACCGGGGAGCTGTTTTTT.

The CDR3 loop is CASTTGEVGQPQHF. The CDR3 DNA reads as TGTGCCAGCACCACAGGGGAAGTAGGTCAGCCCCAGCATTTT. The chain uses TRBV7-9 and TRBJ1-5, with 7 bases aligning to TRBD1. This CDR3 comprises 14 residues. In germline, CDR1 is SEHNR, CDR2 FQNEAQ (reference sequence). J was trimmed by 6 bases and V by 7 bases; bases with no gene match: 9.

CDR3 nucleotides: TGCAGCGGGTCGGGAGGAGACAATGAGCAGTTCTTC. This codes for CSGSGGDNEQFF. J is TRBJ2-1 and V is TRBV29-1, with TRBD2 matching 7 bases. The CDR3 contains 12 residues. CDR1 is SQVTM, CDR2 ANQGSEA, per germline. J gave up 5 bases and V 7 bases, and 5 bases lay outside the gene matches.

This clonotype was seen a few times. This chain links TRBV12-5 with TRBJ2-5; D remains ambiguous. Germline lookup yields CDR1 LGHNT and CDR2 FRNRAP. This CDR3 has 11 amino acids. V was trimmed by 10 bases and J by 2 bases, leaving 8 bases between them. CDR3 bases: TGTGCTACGGCAGAACAAGAGACCCAGTACTTC. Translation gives CATAEQETQYF.

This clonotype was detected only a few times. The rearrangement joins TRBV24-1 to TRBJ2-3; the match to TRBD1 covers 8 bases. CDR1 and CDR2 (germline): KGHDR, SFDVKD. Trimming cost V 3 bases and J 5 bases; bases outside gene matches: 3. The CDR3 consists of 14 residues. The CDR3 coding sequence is TGTGCCACCAGTGATCCCACAGGGGGAGATACGCAGTATTTT. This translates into CATSDPTGGDTQYF.

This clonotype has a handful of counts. DNA of the CDR3: TGTGCCAGCAGTTCAACAGGGGGGGTGAACACTGAAGCTTTCTTT. It yields the protein CASSSTGGVNTEAFF. V and J are TRBV12-3 or TRBV12-4 and TRBJ1-1; TRBD1 agrees at 8 bases. After removal of 4 bases from V and 0 bases from J, the junction contained 4 bases not matched to a gene. The length of the CDR3 is 15 residues.

The CDR3 DNA sequence: TGTGCCAGCACTTCAAGTCCAGGGGAGACCCAGTACTTC. Protein product: CASTSSPGETQYF. The chain recombines TRBV12-3 or TRBV12-4 with TRBJ2-5, with D maybe TRBD1 (5 bases). Trimming pared 7 bases from V and 5 bases from J, leaving 14 bases between. CDR3 size: 13 residues.

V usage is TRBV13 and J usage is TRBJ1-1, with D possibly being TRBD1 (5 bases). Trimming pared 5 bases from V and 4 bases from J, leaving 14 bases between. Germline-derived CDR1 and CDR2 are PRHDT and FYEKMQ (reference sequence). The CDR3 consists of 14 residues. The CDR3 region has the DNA TGTGCCAGCAGCCCCCATGGGACCGCCACTGAAGCTTTCTTT. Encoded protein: CASSPHGTATEAFF.

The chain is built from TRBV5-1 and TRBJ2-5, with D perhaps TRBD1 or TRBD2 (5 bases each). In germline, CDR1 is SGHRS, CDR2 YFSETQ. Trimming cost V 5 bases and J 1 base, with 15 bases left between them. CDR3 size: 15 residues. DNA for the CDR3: TGCGCCAGCAGTTTCGGGACCCCACGCCAAGAGACCCAGTACTTC. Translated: CASSFGTPRQETQYF.

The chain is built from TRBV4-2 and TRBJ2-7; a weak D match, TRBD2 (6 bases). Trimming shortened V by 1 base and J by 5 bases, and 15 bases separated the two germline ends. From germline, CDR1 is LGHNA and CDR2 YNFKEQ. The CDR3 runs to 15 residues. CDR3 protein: CASSQGAGSEDEQYF. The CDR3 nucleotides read TGTGCCAGCAGCCAAGGGGCCGGGAGTGAGGACGAGCAGTACTTC.

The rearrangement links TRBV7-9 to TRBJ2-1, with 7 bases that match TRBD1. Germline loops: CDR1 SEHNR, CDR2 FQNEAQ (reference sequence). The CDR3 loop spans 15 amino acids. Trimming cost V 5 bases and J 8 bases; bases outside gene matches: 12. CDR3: CASSVDRARTHEQFF. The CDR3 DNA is TGTGCCAGCAGCGTAGACAGGGCCCGGACTCATGAGCAGTTCTTC.

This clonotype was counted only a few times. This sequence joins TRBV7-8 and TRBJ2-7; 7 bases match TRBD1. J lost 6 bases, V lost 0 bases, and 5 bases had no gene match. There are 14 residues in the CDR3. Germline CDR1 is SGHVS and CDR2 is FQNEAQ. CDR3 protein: CASSLAWTGSEQYF. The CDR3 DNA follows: TGTGCCAGCAGCTTAGCTTGGACAGGAAGCGAGCAGTACTTC.

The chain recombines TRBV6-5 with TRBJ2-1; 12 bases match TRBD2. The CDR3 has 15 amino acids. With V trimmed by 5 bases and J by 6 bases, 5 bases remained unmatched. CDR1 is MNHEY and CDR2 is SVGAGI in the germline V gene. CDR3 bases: TGTGCCAGCAGTGGAGGACTAGCGGGACCCAATGAGCAGTTCTTC. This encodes CASSGGLAGPNEQFF.

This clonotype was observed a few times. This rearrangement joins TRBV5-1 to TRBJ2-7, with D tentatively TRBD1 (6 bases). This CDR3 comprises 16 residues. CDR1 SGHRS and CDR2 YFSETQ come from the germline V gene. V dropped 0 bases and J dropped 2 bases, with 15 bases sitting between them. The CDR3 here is CASSLAVDRIPYEQYF. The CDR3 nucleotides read TGCGCCAGCAGCTTGGCCGTAGACAGGATCCCCTACGAGCAGTACTTC.

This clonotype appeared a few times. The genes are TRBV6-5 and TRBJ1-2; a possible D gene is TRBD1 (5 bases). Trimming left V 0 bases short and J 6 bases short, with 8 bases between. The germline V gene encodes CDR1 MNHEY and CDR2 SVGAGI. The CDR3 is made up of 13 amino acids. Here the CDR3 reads CASSYSGGDGYTF. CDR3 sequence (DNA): TGTGCCAGCAGTTACTCGGGGGGGGATGGCTACACCTTC.

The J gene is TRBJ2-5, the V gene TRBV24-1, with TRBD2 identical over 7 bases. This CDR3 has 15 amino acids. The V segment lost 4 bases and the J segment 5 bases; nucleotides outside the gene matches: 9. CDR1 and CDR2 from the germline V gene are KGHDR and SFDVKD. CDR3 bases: TGTGCCACCAGTGACTACCGGGGGAGGGCGGAGACCCAGTACTTC. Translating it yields CATSDYRGRAETQYF.

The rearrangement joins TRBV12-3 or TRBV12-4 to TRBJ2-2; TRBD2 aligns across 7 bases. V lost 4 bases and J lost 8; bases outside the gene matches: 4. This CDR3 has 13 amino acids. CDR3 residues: CASSSTSSGELFF. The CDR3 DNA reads TGTGCCAGCAGTTCGACTAGCTCGGGGGAGCTGTTTTTT.

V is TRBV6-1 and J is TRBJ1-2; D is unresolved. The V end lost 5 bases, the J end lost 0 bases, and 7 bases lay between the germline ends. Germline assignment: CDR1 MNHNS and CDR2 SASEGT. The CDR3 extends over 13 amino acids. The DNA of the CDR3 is TGTGCCAGCAGTACCGGGACTAACTATGGCTACACCTTC. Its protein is CASSTGTNYGYTF.

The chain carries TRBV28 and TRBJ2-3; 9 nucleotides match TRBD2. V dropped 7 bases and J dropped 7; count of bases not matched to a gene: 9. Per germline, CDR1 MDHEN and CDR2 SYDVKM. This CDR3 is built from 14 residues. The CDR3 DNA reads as TGTGCCAGCACCGAGGGGCTAGCGGGATATACGCAGTATTTT. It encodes CASTEGLAGYTQYF.

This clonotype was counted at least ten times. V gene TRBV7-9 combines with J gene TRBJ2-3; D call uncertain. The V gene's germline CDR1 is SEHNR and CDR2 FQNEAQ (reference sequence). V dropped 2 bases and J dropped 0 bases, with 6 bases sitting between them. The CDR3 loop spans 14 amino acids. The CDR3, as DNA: TGTGCCAGCAGCTTAATGACCAGCACAGATACGCAGTATTTT. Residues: CASSLMTSTDTQYF.

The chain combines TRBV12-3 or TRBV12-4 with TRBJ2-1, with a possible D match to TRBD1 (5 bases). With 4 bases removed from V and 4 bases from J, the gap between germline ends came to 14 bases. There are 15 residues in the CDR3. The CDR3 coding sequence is TGTGCCAGCAGTTCCGGCCGATACAGGTACAATGAGCAGTTCTTC. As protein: CASSSGRYRYNEQFF.

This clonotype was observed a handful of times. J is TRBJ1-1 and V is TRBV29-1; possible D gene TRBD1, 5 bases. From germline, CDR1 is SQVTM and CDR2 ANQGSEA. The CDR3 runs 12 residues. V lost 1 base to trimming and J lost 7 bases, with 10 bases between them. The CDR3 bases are TGCAGCGTTGAAGTGGAGGGGATTGAAGCTTTCTTT. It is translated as CSVEVEGIEAFF. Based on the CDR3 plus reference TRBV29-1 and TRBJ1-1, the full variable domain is SAVISQKPSRDICQRGTSLTIQCQVDSQVTMMFWYRQQPGQSLTLIATANQGSEATYESGFVIDKFPISRPNLTFSTLTVSNMSPEDSSIYLCSVEVEGIEAFFGQGTRLTVV.

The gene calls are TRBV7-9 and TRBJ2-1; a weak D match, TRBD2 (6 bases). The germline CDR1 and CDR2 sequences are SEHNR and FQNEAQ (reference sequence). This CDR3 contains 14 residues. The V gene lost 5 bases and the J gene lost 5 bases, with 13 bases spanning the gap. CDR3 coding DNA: TGTGCCAGCAGCGACCGGGACTGGAACAATGAGCAGTTCTTC. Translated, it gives CASSDRDWNNEQFF.

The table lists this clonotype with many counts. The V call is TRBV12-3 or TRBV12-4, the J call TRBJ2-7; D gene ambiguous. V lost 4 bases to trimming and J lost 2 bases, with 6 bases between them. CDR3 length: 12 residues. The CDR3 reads CASSSTPYEQYF. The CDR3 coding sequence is TGTGCCAGCAGTTCCACTCCCTACGAGCAGTACTTC.

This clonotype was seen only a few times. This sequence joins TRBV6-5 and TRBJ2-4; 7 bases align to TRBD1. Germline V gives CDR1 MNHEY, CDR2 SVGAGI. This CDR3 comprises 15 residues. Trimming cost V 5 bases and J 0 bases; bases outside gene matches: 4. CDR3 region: CASSDRVLAKNIQYF. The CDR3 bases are TGTGCCAGCAGTGACAGGGTTTTAGCCAAAAACATTCAGTACTTC.